This T cell receptor (beta chain) was recovered during a study of T cell responses to AZD1222 COVID-19 vaccine. Clones were sequenced by immunoSEQ multiplex PCR, and TCRdb holds only the in-frame ones, with some missing. The table shows some 150,000 clones, with about 93% occurring only once. V was pared by 7 bases and J by 3 bases, with 5 bases of the junction left unmatched. This CDR3 region has 14 residues. CDR1 SGHNT and CDR2 YYREEE come from the germline V gene (reference sequence). Concerning this clone: The antigen is undetermined.

Findings and limits, study-wide: Unmutated variant regions are reportedly targeted by nearly half of spike-specific TCRs.

Source: peripheral blood, taken on day 0 of AZD1222 vaccination. The chain employs TRBV5-4 and TRBJ2-3; 10 bases agree with TRBD1. This receptor was obtained from an adult in good health. The chain's CDR3 is CASAGTGATDTQYF. In DNA form, the CDR3 reads TGTGCCAGCGCAGGGACAGGGGCTACAGATACGCAGTATTTT.